The 26 T cell receptor beta chains presented below share a single source sample, sequenced in a study of shared clonotypes between healthy human individuals. Clones were read by immunoSEQ multiplex PCR, and TCRdb kept only the in-frame ones, dropping some. This table has roughly 2 million clones, 95% appearing once. What was sequenced was naive CD4+ T cells sorted from blood. Documented subset: CD45RA+ positively selected. Receptor source: a man aged 18 to 29 in good health.

Notes on this clone: This sequence may be a read error, since a much larger clone differs from it by one base. The same CDR3 is also encoded by other DNA sequences in this sample. The V gene is TRBV29-1, the J gene TRBJ1-5; D is undetermined. Germline V gene sequence: CDR1 SQVTM, CDR2 ANQGSEA. V lost 4 bases to trimming and J lost 1 base, with 5 bases between them. CDR3 length: 12 residues. Here the CDR3 reads CSVAGSNQPQHF. The CDR3 DNA is TGCAGCGTTGCCGGGAGCAATCAGCCCCAGCATTTT.

About this clone itself: This CDR3 is also generated by other DNA sequences in the sample. This chain links TRBV18 with TRBJ1-5, with D maybe TRBD1 (6 bases). The V end was cut by 1 base, the J end by 2 bases, with 9 bases between. The length of the CDR3 is 15 residues. The V gene's germline CDR1 is KGHSH and CDR2 LQKENI. CDR3 region: CASSPQGGGNQPQHF. CDR3 nucleotides: TGTGCCAGCTCACCACAGGGGGGTGGCAATCAGCCCCAGCATTTT.

V usage is TRBV11-3 and J usage is TRBJ2-1; 8 nucleotides match TRBD1. This CDR3 is 15 amino acids long. Per the germline V gene, CDR1 is SGHNT and CDR2 is YENEEA. After removal of 6 bases from V and 2 bases from J, the junction contained 6 bases not matched to a gene. CDR3 DNA sequence: TGTGCCAGCAGTACTTACAGGGGGACCTACAATGAGCAGTTCTTC. Translated, it gives CASSTYRGTYNEQFF.

Note on this clone: Distinct nucleotide sequences in the sample also encode this CDR3. This chain uses TRBV19 with TRBJ2-6; D gene unclear. Trimming left V 2 bases short and J 0 bases short, with 2 bases between. Per germline, CDR1 LNHDA and CDR2 SQIVND (reference sequence). CDR3 length: 14 residues. The CDR3 sequence is CASSISSGANVLTF. CDR3 in DNA: TGTGCCAGTAGTATAAGCTCTGGGGCCAACGTCCTGACTTTC.

The chain is built from TRBV29-1 and TRBJ1-1; D not resolved. The CDR3 has 13 amino acids. The V end was cut by 6 bases, the J end by 4 bases, with 15 bases between. Germline assignment: CDR1 SQVTM and CDR2 ANQGSEA. The CDR3 region has the DNA TGCAGCGTGGGTCCCCCCTTGGCCACTGAAGCTTTCTTT. This sequence encodes CSVGPPLATEAFF. The complete variable domain, with remaining parts taken from reference TRBV29-1 and TRBJ1-1, reads SAVISQKPSRDICQRGTSLTIQCQVDSQVTMMFWYRQQPGQSLTLIATANQGSEATYESGFVIDKFPISRPNLTFSTLTVSNMSPEDSSIYLCSVGPPLATEAFFGQGTRLTVV.

The rearrangement joins TRBV5-1 to TRBJ1-4; 8 nucleotides match TRBD1. Germline V gives CDR1 SGHRS, CDR2 YFSETQ. This CDR3 is 15 amino acids long. V lost 4 bases and J lost 6; bases outside the gene matches: 8. The CDR3 is CASSGPGTGDEKLFF. Here the CDR3 DNA reads TGCGCCAGCAGCGGTCCCGGGACAGGCGATGAAAAACTGTTTTTT.

This clone was counted once. The sample holds other DNA sequences that translate to the same CDR3. This chain connects TRBV5-4 to TRBJ1-2, with TRBD1 as a possible D gene (5 bases). Germline V gives CDR1 SGHNT, CDR2 YYREEE (reference sequence). This CDR3 has 13 amino acids. V lost 2 bases and J 4 bases, leaving 9 bases between the germline ends. The CDR3 is CASSLIDSYGYTF. The CDR3 DNA is TGTGCCAGCAGCTTAATTGACAGCTATGGCTACACCTTC.

This clone showed up just once. The rearrangement uses TRBV16 and TRBJ1-4; no clear D. The length of the CDR3 is 15 residues. Trimming took off 2 bases at V and 8 bases at J, with 15 bases between the two ends. Germline CDR1 is KGHSY and CDR2 is FQNENV. CDR3 DNA: TGTGCCAGCAGCCAACCTGTTGGGGAGCGGGAAAAACTGTTTTTT. Translation gives CASSQPVGEREKLFF.

The rearrangement links TRBV7-2 to TRBJ2-7; D uncertain. The germline V and J ends were trimmed by 5 bases and 0 bases, with 11 bases remaining between them. Germline CDR1 and CDR2: SGHTA and FQGNSA. This CDR3 contains 14 residues. This CDR3 is CASSLKGNSYEQYF. CDR3 coding DNA: TGTGCCAGCAGCCTCAAGGGAAACTCCTACGAGCAGTACTTC.

The V call is TRBV9, the J call TRBJ1-1, with D unresolved. This CDR3 region has 11 residues. Germline V lookup: CDR1 SGDLS, CDR2 YYNGEE. V was clipped by 7 bases and J by 7 bases, with 11 bases between them. CDR3 coding DNA: TGTGCCAGCGGAGAAGGTGATGAAGCTTTCTTT. Its protein is CASGEGDEAFF.

A word on this clone: Other DNA sequences within the sample encode an identical CDR3. The chain recombines TRBV5-1 with TRBJ1-4; TRBD1 matches 9 bases. Germline loops: CDR1 SGHRS, CDR2 YFSETQ. The J segment lost 6 bases and the V segment lost 0 bases, leaving 0 bases of the junction unmatched. This CDR3 is built from 14 residues. CDR3 residues: CASSLGTGDEKLFF. The DNA of the CDR3 is TGCGCCAGCAGCTTGGGGACAGGGGATGAAAAACTGTTTTTT.

This sequence joins TRBV4-1 and TRBJ1-1; 9 bases fit TRBD1. Germline CDR1 and CDR2: MGHRA and YSYEKL. The CDR3 has 15 amino acids. V was pared by 1 base and J by 5 bases, with 5 bases of the junction left unmatched. The CDR3 protein is CASSQVGTGSTEAFF. In nucleotides, the CDR3 is TGCGCCAGCAGCCAAGTTGGGACAGGGTCAACTGAAGCTTTCTTT.

The chain has TRBV7-9 and TRBJ1-1; D call uncertain. Germline-derived CDR1 and CDR2 are SEHNR and FQNEAQ (reference sequence). The CDR3 consists of 14 residues. With 1 base removed from V and 2 bases from J, the gap between germline ends came to 8 bases. CDR3 DNA: TGTGCCAGCAGCTTAGGGTCCGGTAACACTGAAGCTTTCTTT. Amino acid sequence: CASSLGSGNTEAFF.

This clone has a single count. CDR3 bases: TGCGCCAGCAGCCAAGAACCGCTCTCCCCCGACAGGGTAGTGGGTCAGCCCCAGCATTTT. Its translation: CASSQEPLSPDRVVGQPQHF. The chain joins TRBV4-1 to TRBJ1-5, with 7 bases that match TRBD1. The CDR3 is 20 amino acids. The junction had 20 bases not matched to a gene; V was cut back by 0 bases and J by 6 bases. Germline CDR1 is MGHRA and CDR2 is YSYEKL.

The chain combines TRBV6-6 with TRBJ1-2; 7 nucleotides agree with TRBD1. V lost 9 bases, J lost 4 bases, and 8 bases stayed unmatched. The germline V gene has CDR1 MNHNY and CDR2 SVGAGI (reference sequence). The CDR3 runs to 13 residues. Here the CDR3 DNA reads TGTGCCAGGAGTCAGGGACAGACCTATGGCTACACCTTC. Protein product: CARSQGQTYGYTF.

The chain uses TRBV18 and TRBJ1-2, with a weak D call TRBD1 (5 bases). Trimming cost V 2 bases and J 6 bases, with 19 bases left between them. The CDR3 contains 16 residues. Germline V gene lookup returns CDR1 KGHSH and CDR2 LQKENI. In nucleotides, the CDR3 is TGTGCCAGCTCACCAGACGGCCCAGGGCAAAACAATGGCTACACCTTC. Protein product: CASSPDGPGQNNGYTF.

V usage is TRBV7-2 and J usage is TRBJ2-1; 12 positions agree with TRBD2. Trimming took 5 bases from V and 8 from J; bases not matched to a gene: 10. The CDR3 is made up of 16 amino acids. CDR1 is SGHTA and CDR2 is FQGNSA in the germline V gene. The CDR3 is CASSPVLAGGSHEQFF. The CDR3 DNA follows: TGTGCCAGCAGCCCGGTTCTAGCGGGAGGGTCTCATGAGCAGTTCTTC.

As to this clone: Other DNA sequences within the sample encode an identical CDR3. The rearrangement uses TRBV18 and TRBJ2-3; D may be TRBD2 (5 bases). With 0 bases removed from V and 4 bases from J, the gap between germline ends came to 5 bases. The CDR3 extends over 13 amino acids. Germline V gene data show CDR1 as KGHSH and CDR2 as LQKENI. The CDR3 region has the DNA TGTGCCAGCTCACCACCCGGGGCAGATACGCAGTATTTT. Its protein is CASSPPGADTQYF. Using reference TRBV18 and TRBJ2-3 for the parts outside the CDR3, the full variable domain is NAGVMQNPRHLVRRRGQEARLRCSPMKGHSHVYWYRQLPEEGLKFMVYLQKENIIDESGMPKERFSAEFPKEGPSILRIQQVVRGDSAAYFCASSPPGADTQYFGPGTRLTVL.

The genes are TRBV30 and TRBJ2-1; possible D gene TRBD1, 6 bases. V was trimmed by 2 bases and J by 6 bases, leaving 8 bases between them. Germline values: CDR1 GTSNPN, CDR2 SVGIG (reference sequence). The CDR3 contains 12 residues. This CDR3 is CAWSQGPNEQFF. The DNA for the CDR3 is TGTGCCTGGAGTCAGGGGCCCAATGAGCAGTTCTTC.

The rearrangement joins TRBV19 to TRBJ1-2; TRBD1 agrees at 8 bases. The germline V gene encodes CDR1 LNHDA and CDR2 SQIVND (reference sequence). V shed 5 bases and J 4 bases; nucleotides not matched to a gene: 9. This CDR3 comprises 15 residues. CDR3 residues: CASSDRDRRIYGYTF. The CDR3 DNA follows: TGTGCCAGTAGTGACCGGGACAGGCGTATCTATGGCTACACCTTC.

This rearrangement joins TRBV5-4 to TRBJ1-4, with D unclear. CDR1 is SGHNT and CDR2 is YYREEE in the germline V gene (reference sequence). Between the trimmed V and J ends, which lost 6 bases and 3 bases, there was a span of 18 bases. CDR3 length: 16 amino acids. The CDR3 bases are TGTGCCAGCACCTTCGTTGGGGTTGGAGCTAATGAAAAACTGTTTTTT. Residues: CASTFVGVGANEKLFF.

The chain employs TRBV18 and TRBJ1-3; no clear D gene. Trimming left V 2 bases short and J 2 bases short, with 10 bases between. CDR3 length: 15 residues. Germline V gives CDR1 KGHSH, CDR2 LQKENI. The DNA for the CDR3 is TGTGCCAGCTCACCAGAGGCGCAGCCTGGAAACACCATATATTTT. Protein: CASSPEAQPGNTIYF.

As regards this clone: Other DNA sequences from this sample encode an identical CDR3 as well. The chain joins TRBV30 to TRBJ2-1; D perhaps matches TRBD2 (5 bases). V lost 0 bases and J lost 7, with 7 bases in between. The CDR3 sequence is 12 residues long. Germline loops: CDR1 GTSNPN, CDR2 SVGIG (reference sequence). CDR3 amino acids: CAWSVRGNEQFF. The CDR3 bases are TGTGCCTGGAGTGTACGGGGTAATGAGCAGTTCTTC.

The gene calls are TRBV10-1 and TRBJ2-7, with D tentatively TRBD2 (6 bases). Germline V gene data show CDR1 as WNHNN and CDR2 as SYGVQD (reference sequence). V was trimmed by 10 bases and J by 5 bases, leaving 21 bases between them. This CDR3 contains 14 residues. The CDR3 nucleotides are TGCGCCACCTCACTGGGGGGTGTAAGCGACGAGCAGTACTTC. Its protein product is CATSLGGVSDEQYF.

The chain has TRBV28 and TRBJ1-2, with a weak D call TRBD1 (5 bases). Trimming left V 2 bases short and J 7 bases short, with 11 bases between. The CDR3 totals 13 residues. Germline CDR1 and CDR2: MDHEN and SYDVKM. CDR3 loop: CASSLRGASGYTF. As DNA, the CDR3 is TGTGCCAGCAGTTTACGGGGCGCAAGTGGCTACACCTTC.

The CDR3 DNA follows: TGCGCCAGCAGCTCACTCCTCGGCACAGATACGCAGTATTTT. This sequence encodes CASSSLLGTDTQYF. The V call is TRBV5-1, the J call TRBJ2-3; the D is unclear. With 3 bases removed from V and 1 base from J, the gap between germline ends came to 9 bases. The CDR3 runs 14 residues. Germline CDR1 and CDR2: SGHRS and YFSETQ.